This T cell receptor (beta chain) was sequenced for a study of cytomegalovirus exposure and HLA in healthy donors. Findings of the study overall: HLA-A and HLA-B allele assignments for most subjects were reportedly predicted accurately using TCR beta sequences.

Concerning this clone itself: Antigen specificity is unknown.

It was with 60 Vbeta and 13 Jbeta primers that the PCR ran. Per the original methods: In a later analysis, around 87 million unique TCR beta chains included roughly 11 million shared by two or more donors. Using immunoSEQ multiplex PCR, the repertoire was profiled, and TCRdb retains in-frame clones only, with some absent. The V and J calls and clone size are taken from that table; D and trimming were inferred from the DNA. Among about 84,000 clones, around 68% were seen once, and the ten largest hold around 16%. The sequence came from a woman aged 40 to 50 in good health and CMV-seropositive. Sequenced input: PBMCs.

The CDR3 region has the DNA TGTGCCAGCAGCCCACAGGGTATTGAAGCTTTCTTT. This codes for CASSPQGIEAFF. The V gene is TRBV7-2, the J gene TRBJ1-1; D possibly corresponds to TRBD1 (6 bases). From germline, CDR1 is SGHTA and CDR2 FQGNSA. The CDR3 has 12 residues. Trimming removed 5 bases at V and 7 bases at J, with 11 bases between.